The rows below give T cell receptor beta chains drawn from one sample of a study of cytomegalovirus exposure and HLA in healthy donors. Sequencing was performed with immunoSEQ multiplex PCR; in TCRdb, only in-frame clones are kept and a portion is missing. The sample has roughly 200,000 clones, around nine tenths seen once. Sequenced input: PBMCs. The receptors originated from a woman in her twenties or thirties in good health and CMV-seronegative. The CDR3 runs from the conserved cysteine through the conserved F or W. Size is omitted from some rows. Given values are once, few, many or a class for expanded clones.

V,size,CDR3
TRBV28,.,CASSLLGGQGRQPQHF
TRBV10-3,.,CAISASGSEYEQYF
TRBV5-1,.,CASSLASGLAAYNEQFF
TRBV6-1,.,CASSEISSGGYENSQYF
TRBV10-1,.,CASSKSPGLAGGTDTQYF
TRBV15,.,CATSGLQGMLIF
TRBV28,.,CASSSIGVEGNQPQHF
TRBV6-1,.,CASRGQGASYNEQFF
TRBV9,.,CASGTNSYEQYF
TRBV9,few,CASSVGGASEETQYF
TRBV29-1,.,CSVGLQLARDTQYF
TRBV4-2,.,CASSQDAGEGTGELFF
TRBV10-3,.,CAISDRGLNTEAFF
TRBV7-2,few,CASSLGGWPPLWEQYF
TRBV28,few,CASIVQGGTEAFF
TRBV21-1,.,CASSKEGGGLSGNTIYF
TRBV5-4,.,CASSLRAGVPETQYF
TRBV2,.,CASRRETYEQYF
TRBV19,few,CASSMNRVEDEQYF
TRBV28,.,CASSFPDSSNYGYTF
TRBV19,few,CASTPRGQGTDTQYF
TRBV6-1,.,CASSIDRGPYNEQFF
TRBV5-1,.,CASSLVGQGRAPFF
TRBV9,.,CASSVGTGYGYTF
TRBV28,.,CASRPRTTPSTDTQYF
TRBV7-3,.,CASSRDLTDTQYF
TRBV5-1,once,CASSRGTGVYNEQFF
TRBV6-5,.,CASSYPGREQFF
TRBV7-9,few,CASSPQGETQYF
TRBV12-5,.,CASASREGGTGELFF
TRBV30,.,CAWSVNKSGSVAVEETQYF
TRBV11-3,.,CASSWGTEAGELFF
TRBV10-3,.,CAISGEGGEDEQYF
TRBV19,.,CASGTGFDGYTF
TRBV4-1,.,CASSPRGLDEQYF
TRBV7-9,.,CASTQGTSSPTDTQYF
TRBV27,.,CASTRGANVLTF
TRBV28,.,CASRRLPTGEQFF
TRBV18,.,CASSPGEVWETQYF
TRBV28,few,CASSLSFRDTYYEQYF
TRBV5-1,.,CASSLAGSGNQPQHF
TRBV6-1,.,CASSEAGAPIDEQYF
TRBV7-9,.,CASSRSGNEQFF